Listed below are T cell receptor beta chains from one sample, sequenced in a study of neurological immune-mediated disorders. TCRdb processed the 5' RACE reads anew with MiXCR; each CDR3 protein has one entry. The table lists roughly 30,000 distinct CDR3 sequences, 6.6% of them singletons. Sequencing used PBMCs. These receptors were collected from a woman aged 50 to 60 in good health. Both conserved end residues are trimmed from each CDR3. Each record gives: D gene, V gene, clone size, CDR3 protein. D genes are given only for firm matches. Only part of the rows carry a size: once, few, many, or a class if the clone is expanded.

. | TRBV12-5 | . | ASGFGYEQF
. | TRBV29-1 | many | SVGAGQETQY
TRBD1 | TRBV20-1 | many | SANYRGSGNTIY
TRBD2 | TRBV5-6 | . | ASSLPSGSTGELF
. | TRBV5-6 | medium-sized | ASSLGKSGYT
. | TRBV20-1 | many | SAYPGYNQPQH
. | TRBV5-6 | many | ASSFSGVVGEAF
. | TRBV7-7 | many | ASSLSAAYNEQF
TRBD1 | TRBV5-1 | many | ASSLEQGNEQY
TRBD1 | TRBV27 | many | ASSPRAGGPYEQY
TRBD1 | TRBV20-1 | many | SARDATGGPYEQY
TRBD2 | TRBV20-1 | many | SAPTGRARADTQY
. | TRBV5-5 | few | ASSLEGASTEAF
TRBD1 | TRBV27 | many | ASSPSPDRVLNIQY
. | TRBV5-6 | many | ASSLDDAGGLF
. | TRBV29-1 | many | SVEVGARGEAF
TRBD2 | TRBV5-5 | large | ASSSSGLAGGLGNEQF
. | TRBV5-1 | many | ASSLALDTGELF
. | TRBV29-1 | many | SVEGGEKLF
. | TRBV29-1 | many | SVVENEQF
. | TRBV5-1 | many | ASSRSGVDNSPLH
TRBD1 | TRBV20-1 | many | SVTQGVVNTEAF
TRBD1 | TRBV5-1 | many | ASSRTGGFQETQY
. | TRBV7-9 | many | ASSLETASTDTQY
TRBD2 | TRBV12-3/TRBV12-4 | many | ASSRLAGSGETQY
TRBD1 | TRBV5-1 | many | ASTGQANAGELF
. | TRBV7-2 | many | ASSSGALRLRGYT
. | TRBV5-1 | many | ASSFLGANVLT
. | TRBV7-2 | many | ASSLAGGSGETQY
TRBD2 | TRBV20-1 | many | SARRRLAGYNEQF
. | TRBV28 | many | ASSTLKGPNQPQH
. | TRBV7-9 | many | ASSFPAQADGYT
TRBD1 | TRBV4-3 | many | ASSQETGWGYNEKLF